The present T cell receptor beta chain was sequenced within a study of blood T cell repertoires in COVID-19. Study as a whole: Material from acute and convalescent COVID-19 was sourced from the United States, Italy and Spain. T cells, B-cell-depleted T cells, or PBMCs supplied cDNA or gDNA.

Only in-frame clones appear in the TCRdb table, and some are missing; sequencing was by immunoSEQ multiplex PCR. The sample has approximately 350,000 clones, around 91% seen once. In Cohort 3, a recovered donor had either two negative PCRs, clearance, or symptom resolution. The V and J ends lost 6 bases and 11 bases, in that order; junction bases with no gene match: 12. The germline CDR1 and CDR2 sequences are MNHEY and SMNVEV (reference sequence). The CDR3 has 14 amino acids. The sequenced sample consisted of PBMCs or T cells enriched from blood (not recorded which). The chain carries TRBV27 and TRBJ1-5; 8 nucleotides align to TRBD1. The sequence derives from a young man who had recovered from COVID-19. DNA of the CDR3: TGTGCCAGCAGACTCGGACAGGGCTCCCACGCCCAGCATTTT. The encoded protein is CASRLGQGSHAQHF.